The 20 T cell receptor beta chains in this list originate from one sample, sequenced in a study of blood T cell repertoires in COVID-19. The repertoire was sequenced with immunoSEQ multiplex PCR; TCRdb's copy has only in-frame clones and lacks some. The sample carries tens of thousands of clones, 86% recorded once. The sequencing sample was made of peripheral blood. Source of these receptors: a man in his 60s with active or convalescent COVID-19.

This chain joins TRBV3-1 (or the pseudogene TRBV3-2) and TRBJ1-3, with 9 bases matching TRBD1. V dropped 4 bases and J dropped 6; count of bases not matched to a gene: 13. The CDR3 spans 17 residues. The germline V gene has CDR1 LGHDT and CDR2 YNNKEL (reference sequence). The CDR3 DNA sequence: TGTGCCAGCAGCCCGTCGAACAGGGGGCTAGGGGAAAACACCATATATTTT. It yields the protein CASSPSNRGLGENTIYF.

J is TRBJ2-6 and V is TRBV18; a weak D match, TRBD1 (5 bases). CDR3 length: 17 amino acids. Germline lookup yields CDR1 KGHSH and CDR2 LQKENI. Trimming shortened V by 6 bases and J by 0 bases, and 15 bases separated the two germline ends. The CDR3, as DNA: TGTGCCAGCTCTAAGGACATCGGAAGCTCTGGGGCCAACGTCCTGACTTTC. Translating it yields CASSKDIGSSGANVLTF.

The chain recombines TRBV28 with TRBJ1-4, with a possible D match to TRBD1 (5 bases). This CDR3 comprises 13 residues. Germline V lookup: CDR1 MDHEN, CDR2 SYDVKM. V was cut by 10 bases and J by 6 bases, with 15 bases left in between. This chain's CDR3 is CAINGGRDEKLFF. The CDR3 DNA is TGTGCCATCAACGGGGGGAGAGATGAAAAACTGTTTTTT.

The chain carries TRBV7-9 and TRBJ1-6, with 8 bases identical to TRBD1. The CDR3 extends over 14 amino acids. CDR1 SEHNR and CDR2 FQNEAQ come from the germline V gene (reference sequence). The junction had 3 bases not matched to a gene; V was cut back by 3 bases and J by 8 bases. CDR3 loop: CASSLTGVDSPLHF. CDR3 bases: TGTGCCAGCAGCTTGACAGGGGTCGATTCACCCCTCCACTTT.

This clone showed up just a few times. The rearrangement joins TRBV5-4 to TRBJ2-5; the D gene is possibly TRBD1 (5 bases). Trimming took off 0 bases at V and 2 bases at J, with 14 bases between the two ends. CDR1 is SGHNT and CDR2 is YYREEE in the germline V gene (reference sequence). The CDR3 spans 16 residues. The CDR3 sequence: CASSLASGSLQETQYF. The CDR3 DNA follows: TGTGCCAGCAGCTTGGCGTCAGGGTCCCTACAAGAGACCCAGTACTTC.

V and J are TRBV30 and TRBJ2-7; 8 bases line up with TRBD1. The CDR3 extends over 13 amino acids. CDR1 is GTSNPN, CDR2 SVGIG, per germline (reference sequence). Trimming at V came to 5 bases and at J to 9 bases, leaving 12 bases not matched to a gene. The CDR3 region has the DNA TGTGCCTGGCAGCATAGGACAGGGTATATGCAGTACTTC. The encoded protein is CAWQHRTGYMQYF.

The chain recombines TRBV5-4 with TRBJ2-5; 10 positions agree with TRBD2. The CDR3 is made up of 16 amino acids. V was clipped by 4 bases and J by 1 base; unmatched bases: 7. From germline, CDR1 is SGHNT and CDR2 YYREEE (reference sequence). The CDR3 spells CASSHSPSGGQETQYF. The CDR3, as DNA: TGTGCCAGCAGCCATTCCCCTAGCGGGGGCCAAGAGACCCAGTACTTC.

The chain couples TRBV7-2 to TRBJ1-2; possibly TRBD1 for D (5 bases). V dropped 2 bases and J dropped 1 base, with 14 bases sitting between them. The CDR3 runs to 16 residues. The germline V gene has CDR1 SGHTA and CDR2 FQGNSA. This chain's CDR3 is CASSLNQGWGNYGYTF. CDR3 DNA sequence: TGTGCCAGCAGCTTAAACCAGGGTTGGGGTAACTATGGCTACACCTTC.

The chain joins TRBV5-1 to TRBJ1-1; D is unclear. With 4 bases removed from V and 5 bases from J, the gap between germline ends came to 21 bases. Germline CDR1 reads SGHRS; CDR2 reads YFSETQ. The CDR3 contains 16 residues. CDR3 amino acids: CASSPGSGDGGTEAFF. CDR3 bases: TGCGCCAGCAGCCCGGGGAGTGGGGATGGTGGGACTGAAGCTTTCTTT.

The J gene is TRBJ1-2, the V gene TRBV28; D gene ambiguous. The germline CDR1 and CDR2 sequences are MDHEN and SYDVKM. The V and J ends lost 6 bases and 5 bases respectively, with 13 bases between them. CDR3 length: 13 residues. CDR3 region: CASSGVIDYGYTF. The CDR3 bases are TGTGCCAGCAGCGGAGTAATCGATTATGGCTACACCTTC.

The rearrangement joins TRBV19 to TRBJ2-7, with 10 bases aligning to TRBD1. This CDR3 contains 13 residues. Germline trimming cut 5 bases from V and 5 bases from J; bases unmatched to any gene: 3. Germline V gene sequence: CDR1 LNHDA, CDR2 SQIVND (reference sequence). In nucleotides, the CDR3 is TGTGCCAGTAGTTGGGGACAGGGGAACGAGCAGTACTTC. Residues: CASSWGQGNEQYF.

V gene TRBV5-1 combines with J gene TRBJ1-3; 7 positions agree with TRBD1. CDR1 and CDR2 from the germline V gene are SGHRS and YFSETQ. The CDR3 is made up of 16 amino acids. The trim removed 2 bases at V and 3 bases at J, leaving 8 bases unmatched. The CDR3 bases are TGCGCCAGCAGCTTTGCAGGGGGAGAAGGTGGAAACACCATATATTTT. Protein sequence: CASSFAGGEGGNTIYF.

This clone was observed a single time. This rearrangement joins TRBV5-1 to TRBJ2-6; tentative D call: TRBD1 (5 bases). Trimming cost V 4 bases and J 2 bases, with 16 bases left between them. The length of the CDR3 is 17 residues. Per the germline V gene, CDR1 is SGHRS and CDR2 is YFSETQ. The CDR3 DNA reads as TGCGCCAGCAGCAGGACGGGCAGGGCCGCTGGGGCCAACGTCCTGACTTTC. This codes for CASSRTGRAAGANVLTF.

The rearrangement joins TRBV5-1 to TRBJ2-5; 8 positions match TRBD2. The CDR3 loop spans 14 amino acids. V lost 4 bases to trimming and J lost 3 bases; unmatched junction nucleotides: 5. The V gene's germline CDR1 is SGHRS and CDR2 YFSETQ. CDR3: CASSASGLEETQYF. In nucleotides, the CDR3 is TGCGCCAGCAGCGCCTCGGGACTAGAAGAGACCCAGTACTTC.

The gene calls are TRBV5-1 and TRBJ1-5; D not certain. Germline V gene data show CDR1 as SGHRS and CDR2 as YFSETQ. This CDR3 contains 16 residues. Between the trimmed V and J ends, which lost 4 bases and 2 bases, there was a span of 16 bases. CDR3 bases: TGCGCCAGCAGCCCTGGTGATGGAGGTGGCAATCAGCCCCAGCATTTT. Translating it yields CASSPGDGGGNQPQHF.

This clone was seen a single time. The V call is TRBV5-6, the J call TRBJ1-2; 7 bases line up with TRBD1. V shed 3 bases and J 8 bases; nucleotides not matched to a gene: 7. The V gene's germline CDR1 is SGHDT and CDR2 YYEEEE. This CDR3 is built from 13 residues. The CDR3 region has the DNA TGTGCCAGCAGCTGGGGACAGCCCCGCGGCTACACCTTC. This gives the protein CASSWGQPRGYTF. Drawing the rest from reference TRBV5-6 and TRBJ1-2, the complete variable domain is DAGVTQSPTHLIKTRGQQVTLRCSPKSGHDTVSWYQQALGQGPQFIFQYYEEEERQRGNFPDRFSGHQFPNYSSELNVNALLLGDSALYLCASSWGQPRGYTFGSGTRLTVV.

J is TRBJ2-7 and V is TRBV28; D is unclear. The CDR3 runs to 15 residues. The V gene's germline CDR1 is MDHEN and CDR2 SYDVKM. Trimming took off 5 bases at V and 6 bases at J, with 20 bases between the two ends. For the CDR3, the DNA is TGTGCCAGCAGTCACTCTATACGTCTTGCACTCGAGCAGTACTTC. Translating it yields CASSHSIRLALEQYF.

The sample holds one count of this clone. CDR3 nucleotides: TGTGCCAGCAGCCACGGGACTAGCGGGAGGAGCTCCTACAATGAGCAGTTCTTC. Residues: CASSHGTSGRSSYNEQFF. The chain is built from TRBV3-1 (or the pseudogene TRBV3-2) and TRBJ2-1, with TRBD2 matching over 15 bases. CDR3 length equals 18 residues. V lost 3 bases and J lost 0; bases outside the gene matches: 3. Germline lookup yields CDR1 LGHDT and CDR2 YNNKEL (reference sequence).

The rearrangement uses TRBV30 and TRBJ1-6; D call uncertain. CDR1 and CDR2 from the germline V gene are GTSNPN and SVGIG (reference sequence). This CDR3 contains 17 residues. The V gene lost 3 bases and the J gene lost 0 bases, with 15 bases spanning the gap. In nucleotides, the CDR3 is TGTGCCTGGAGCCCCCTAAGTTCTAGCTCCTATAATTCACCCCTCCACTTT. The encoded protein is CAWSPLSSSSYNSPLHF.

In this sample, this clone turned up once. The chain combines TRBV5-5 with TRBJ1-4; tentative D call: TRBD1 (5 bases). The V gene's germline CDR1 is SGHKS and CDR2 YYEKEE (reference sequence). There are 14 residues in the CDR3. The V end lost 4 bases, the J end lost 1 base, and 8 bases lay between the germline ends. The CDR3 region is CASSPDRTNEKLFF. In DNA, the CDR3 is TGTGCCAGCAGCCCCGACAGAACTAATGAAAAACTGTTTTTT.